What follows are 7 T cell receptor beta chains derived from one specimen sequenced in a study of neurological immune-mediated disorders. TCRdb itself ran the 5' RACE reads through MiXCR, one entry per CDR3 protein. Seen here are roughly 14,000 distinct CDR3 sequences, roughly 10% observed once, and the top ten hold around 25%. The sample comprised PBMCs. Receptors were obtained from a middle-aged woman in good health.

This clonotype was recorded many times. This chain uses TRBV19 with TRBJ2-7; TRBD1 matches 9 bases. The CDR3 is made up of 15 amino acids. Germline trimming cut 4 bases from V and 0 bases from J; bases unmatched to any gene: 4. Per the germline V gene, CDR1 is LNHDA and CDR2 is SQIVND (reference sequence). Here the CDR3 reads CASSRGQGNSYEQYF. The CDR3 bases are TGTGCCAGTAGTAGGGGACAGGGAAACTCCTACGAGCAGTACTTC.

This clonotype was recorded at least ten times. The gene calls are TRBV15 and TRBJ2-1; D is unclear. Germline CDR1 LNHNV, CDR2 YYDKDF (reference sequence). The CDR3 runs to 12 residues. Trimming removed 5 bases at V and 5 bases at J, with 7 bases between. The CDR3 DNA follows: TGTGCCACCAGCGAAAGCAACAATGAGCAGTTCTTC. Translation gives CATSESNNEQFF.

This clonotype was picked up many times. The chain links TRBV9 to TRBJ2-7; TRBD2 might be the D (5 bases). Trimming shortened V by 3 bases and J by 3 bases, and 13 bases separated the two germline ends. In germline, CDR1 is SGDLS, CDR2 YYNGEE. The CDR3 is 14 residues long. The CDR3: CASSADSQDYEQYF. DNA of the CDR3: TGTGCCAGCAGCGCGGACTCCCAGGACTACGAGCAGTACTTC.

This clonotype was counted at least ten times. V gene TRBV5-1 combines with J gene TRBJ1-2; 7 bases fit TRBD1. V lost 0 bases to trimming and J lost 4 bases; unmatched junction nucleotides: 9. CDR1 SGHRS and CDR2 YFSETQ come from the germline V gene. CDR3 length equals 16 residues. CDR3 residues: CASSLGPTGTVYGYTF. CDR3 in DNA: TGCGCCAGCAGCTTGGGTCCCACAGGGACAGTCTATGGCTACACCTTC.

This clonotype appeared many times. The chain links TRBV5-1 to TRBJ2-3, with D tentatively TRBD1 (6 bases). There are 15 residues in the CDR3. The germline V gene encodes CDR1 SGHRS and CDR2 YFSETQ. V lost 4 bases and J lost 0, with 12 bases in between. The CDR3 sequence is CASSRGGVSTDTQYF. CDR3 coding DNA: TGCGCCAGCAGCCGAGGGGGAGTTAGCACAGATACGCAGTATTTT.

This clonotype is medium-sized by share. V gene TRBV5-1 combines with J gene TRBJ2-1; a possible D gene is TRBD2 (6 bases). The V end was cut by 1 base, the J end by 8 bases, with 16 bases between. CDR1 SGHRS and CDR2 YFSETQ come from the germline V gene. The CDR3 runs 15 residues. The CDR3 DNA reads as TGCGCCAGCAGCTTGCTGGGACTTGAAAATGATGAGCAGTTCTTC. It yields the protein CASSLLGLENDEQFF.

This clonotype was counted at least ten times. This sequence joins TRBV12-3 or TRBV12-4 and TRBJ1-5, with a weak D call TRBD1 (6 bases). The CDR3 spans 15 residues. Trimming pared 0 bases from V and 6 bases from J, leaving 12 bases between. The CDR3 protein is CASSLASGGGQPQHF. The CDR3 bases are TGTGCCAGCAGTTTAGCCTCAGGAGGGGGTCAGCCCCAGCATTTT.